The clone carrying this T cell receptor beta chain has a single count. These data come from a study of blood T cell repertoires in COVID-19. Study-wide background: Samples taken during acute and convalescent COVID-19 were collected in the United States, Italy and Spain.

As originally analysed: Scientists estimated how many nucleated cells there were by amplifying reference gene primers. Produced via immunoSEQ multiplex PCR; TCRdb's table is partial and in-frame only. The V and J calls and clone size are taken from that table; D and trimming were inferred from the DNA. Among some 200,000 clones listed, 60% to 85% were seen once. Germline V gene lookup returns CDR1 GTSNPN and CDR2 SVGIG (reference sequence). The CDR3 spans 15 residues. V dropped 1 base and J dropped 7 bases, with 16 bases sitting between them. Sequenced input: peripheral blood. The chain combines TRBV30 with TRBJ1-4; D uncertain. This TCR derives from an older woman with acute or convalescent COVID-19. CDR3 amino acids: CAWSGQSPRGEKLFF. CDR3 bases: TGTGCCTGGAGTGGCCAGAGCCCACGGGGTGAAAAACTGTTTTTT.